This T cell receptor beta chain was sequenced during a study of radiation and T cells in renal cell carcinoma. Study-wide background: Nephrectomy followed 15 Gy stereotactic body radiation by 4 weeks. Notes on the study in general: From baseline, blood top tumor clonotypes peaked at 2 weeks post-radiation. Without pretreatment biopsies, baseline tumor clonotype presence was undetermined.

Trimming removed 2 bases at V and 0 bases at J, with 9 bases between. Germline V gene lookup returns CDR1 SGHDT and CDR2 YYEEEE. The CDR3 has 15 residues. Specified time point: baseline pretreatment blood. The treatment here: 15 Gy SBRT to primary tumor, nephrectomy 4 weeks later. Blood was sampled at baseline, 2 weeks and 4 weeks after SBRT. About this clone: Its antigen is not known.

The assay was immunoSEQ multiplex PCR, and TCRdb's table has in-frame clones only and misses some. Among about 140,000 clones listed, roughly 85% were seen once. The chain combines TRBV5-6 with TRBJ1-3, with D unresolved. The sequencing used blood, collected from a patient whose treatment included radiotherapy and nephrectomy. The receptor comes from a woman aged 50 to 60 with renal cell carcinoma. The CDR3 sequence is CASSFAGSSGNTIYF. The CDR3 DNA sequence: TGTGCCAGCAGCTTTGCGGGCAGCTCTGGAAACACCATATATTTT.